This TCR beta chain stems from a study of Ad26.COV2.S vaccination and SARS-CoV-2 variants. General study points: Vaccinees reportedly had broad spike-specific CD8+ and CD4+ T cell responses.

From germline, CDR1 is SEHNR and CDR2 FQNEAQ (reference sequence). The CDR3 runs to 15 residues. The V gene lost 0 bases and the J gene lost 4 bases, with 12 bases spanning the gap. The protocol was immunoSEQ multiplex PCR, while the TCRdb copy is restricted to in-frame clones and leaves out a portion. The sample includes some 450,000 clones, 90% of them seen just once. The count of this clone is one. Its cognate antigen is unknown. Specified treatment: some 20 received Ad26.COV2.S at low or high dose, single or two shots; about 5 received placebo; per-sample allocation not given. Collection of samples fell on day 63 after the first vaccine or placebo injection.

Specimen: peripheral blood, collected in a trial of Ad26.COV2.S vaccine versus placebo. The V and J genes are TRBV7-9 and TRBJ1-1; the D is unclear. This TCR was sampled from a person between 18 and 65 years old who received the Ad26.COV2.S COVID-19 vaccine or a placebo. The CDR3 coding sequence is TGTGCCAGCAGCTTAGCTGAGGGCCGAGGCACTGAAGCTTTCTTT. Protein: CASSLAEGRGTEAFF. The full variable domain, its missing parts supplied by reference TRBV7-9 and TRBJ1-1, is DTGVSQNPRHKITKRGQNVTFRCDPISEHNRLYWYRQTLGQGPEFLTYFQNEAQLEKSRLLSDRFSAERPKGSFSTLEIQRTEQGDSAMYLCASSLAEGRGTEAFFGQGTRLTVV.